This TCR beta chain was captured in a study of cytomegalovirus exposure and HLA in healthy donors. Across the study: About 85 million unique TCR sequences came from HLA-typed donors in an early release.

Notes on the study in general: Earlier analysis found most TCR beta V segments productive about 90% or about 30% of the time. Sequencing artifact likely explains a cluster of highly shared sequence variants.

The PCR had 60 Vbeta and 13 Jbeta primers. Original processing methods: Later, an analysis found about 77 million unique TCR beta chains, and 9.5 million to 11 million of these were shared. Sequencing used immunoSEQ multiplex PCR; TCRdb keeps in-frame clones, though not all of them. The V and J calls and clone size come from that table; D and trimming were worked out from the DNA. The repertoire holds roughly 100,000 clones, with roughly a tenth as singletons. This clone was counted a few times. Its cognate antigen is unknown. The source of this sequence is a man in his forties or fifties in good health and CMV-seropositive. Sequencing used PBMCs.

This chain's CDR3 is CASKGTSSGYTF. The DNA of the CDR3 is TGTGCCAGTAAAGGGACTTCGAGTGGCTACACCTTC. The genes are TRBV7-9 and TRBJ1-2, with a tentative D call TRBD1 (5 bases). The CDR3 sequence is 12 residues long. The V end was cut by 9 bases, the J end by 7 bases, with 15 bases between. The germline V gene has CDR1 SEHNR and CDR2 FQNEAQ (reference sequence).